The T cell receptor beta chain described here comes from a study of T cells after yellow fever vaccination. About the research overall: Preparing low-cell-number fractions relied on SMART-Seq v4 Ultra Low Input.

A process of 5'RACE template switching, which added a universal primer site and UMIs, was used to make TCR cDNA. TCRdb re-analysed the 5' RACE reads in MiXCR, keeping a single row per CDR3 protein. Among some 390,000 distinct CDR3 sequences, roughly a sixth were seen once, and the ten largest hold roughly a sixth. The ends lost 4 bases at V and 3 bases at J; junction bases unmatched: 6. The CDR3 length is 15 residues. Germline-derived CDR1 and CDR2 are LNHNV and YYDKDF (reference sequence). The starting material was PBMCs, obtained before the yellow fever booster vaccination. The chain joins TRBV15 to TRBJ2-5; TRBD1 aligns across 9 bases. The TCR sequence derives from a man aged 18 to 35 who received the YFV17D yellow fever vaccine. This CDR3 reads CATSTLGQGEETQYF. For the CDR3, the DNA is TGTGCCACCAGCACCTTGGGACAGGGAGAAGAGACCCAGTACTTC. The whole variable domain, remainder taken from reference TRBV15 and TRBJ2-5, is DAMVIQNPRYQVTQFGKPVTLSCSQTLNHNVMYWYQQKSSQAPKLLFHYYDKDFNNEADTPDNFQSRRPNTSFCFLDIRSPGLGDTAMYLCATSTLGQGEETQYFGPGTRLLVL.